Listed here is a single T cell receptor (beta chain). This sample was included in a study of blood T cell repertoires in COVID-19. The CDR3 runs to 14 residues. CDR1 LGHNA and CDR2 YNFKEQ come from the germline V gene. V lost 0 bases, J lost 10 bases, and 15 bases lay in between. Original handling: Reference gene primers were amplified, and this amplification served to estimate nucleated cell counts. The assay was immunoSEQ multiplex PCR, and TCRdb's table has in-frame clones only and misses some. D and trimming were read from the DNA, whereas the V and J calls and clone size are those reported in that table. The sample carries some 230,000 clones, 84% recorded once.

The receptor was derived from a woman aged 55-70 years with acute or convalescent COVID-19. The chain carries TRBV4-2 and TRBJ1-1, with a possible D match to TRBD1 (5 bases). Sequencing was done on a sample of peripheral blood. The CDR3 is CASSQDSRAGVAFF. CDR3 bases: TGTGCCAGCAGCCAAGATTCTCGAGCGGGGGTAGCTTTCTTT.